Presented here are 6 T cell receptor beta chains from one specimen sequenced in a study of shared clonotypes between healthy human individuals. Generated by immunoSEQ multiplex PCR, the TCRdb table keeps only in-frame clones and is missing some. Of roughly 2.6 million clones detected, about 92% appear once; the ten largest clones hold around 0.14%. What was sequenced was naive CD4+ T cells sorted from blood. This sample's subset: CD45RA+ positively selected. All receptors come from a man younger than 30 in good health.

The rearrangement links TRBV6-1 to TRBJ2-5; D gene unclear. Germline loops: CDR1 MNHNS, CDR2 SASEGT. CDR3 length equals 12 residues. V lost 4 bases, J lost 5 bases, and 8 bases lay in between. CDR3: CASSAQKETQYF. The CDR3 DNA sequence: TGTGCCAGCAGTGCCCAAAAGGAGACCCAGTACTTC.

As regards this clone: The sample holds other DNA sequences that translate to the same CDR3. This rearrangement joins TRBV9 to TRBJ2-2; D is possibly TRBD1 (5 bases). This CDR3 has 16 amino acids. The V end lost 0 bases, the J end lost 0 bases, and 9 bases lay between the germline ends. Germline V gene lookup returns CDR1 SGDLS and CDR2 YYNGEE. The CDR3, as DNA: TGTGCCAGCAGCGTAGCTCCAGGGTCGAACACCGGGGAGCTGTTTTTT. Its protein product is CASSVAPGSNTGELFF. The full variable domain, completed using reference TRBV9 and TRBJ2-2, is DSGVTQTPKHLITATGQRVTLRCSPRSGDLSVYWYQQSLDQGLQFLIQYYNGEERAKGNILERFSAQQFPDLHSELNLSSLELGDSALYFCASSVAPGSNTGELFFGEGSRLTVL.

The chain uses TRBV2 and TRBJ2-5; D uncertain. The CDR3 has 12 residues. Germline V gives CDR1 SNHLY, CDR2 FYNNEI. V was trimmed by 2 bases and J by 7 bases, leaving 8 bases between them. The CDR3 DNA is TGTGCCAGCAGTGAATCCTGGGGGACCCAGTACTTC. Its translation: CASSESWGTQYF.

This chain joins TRBV6-4 and TRBJ2-7; D is possibly TRBD2 (5 bases). The CDR3 spans 16 residues. V dropped 1 base and J dropped 3 bases, with 16 bases sitting between them. Germline CDR1 and CDR2: MRHNA and SNTAGT. The DNA for the CDR3 is TGTGCCAGCAGTGACTTGAACGAGGGCGGAATCTACGAGCAGTACTTC. This gives the protein CASSDLNEGGIYEQYF.

This sequence joins TRBV4-1 and TRBJ2-3; maybe TRBD1 (6 bases). Germline values: CDR1 MGHRA, CDR2 YSYEKL. The CDR3 has 15 amino acids. Trimming took off 1 base at V and 5 bases at J, with 13 bases between the two ends. CDR3 protein: CASSQVAGVGDTQYF. Here the CDR3 DNA reads TGCGCCAGCAGCCAAGTTGCAGGGGTGGGAGATACGCAGTATTTT.

Concerning this clone itself: The same CDR3 arises from other DNA sequences in this sample as well. The chain links TRBV20-1 to TRBJ2-3, with D possibly TRBD2 on 5 matching bases. The V end was cut by 5 bases, the J end by 3 bases, with 6 bases between. This CDR3 contains 11 residues. The germline gives CDR1 DFQATT, CDR2 SNEGSKA (reference sequence). The CDR3 coding sequence is TGCAGTGCTCGGGAAACAGATACGCAGTATTTT. This codes for CSARETDTQYF.